Listed here are 32 T cell receptor beta chains from one sample, sequenced in a study of T-cell memory formation after mild COVID-19. Via MiXCR, TCRdb re-called the 5' RACE reads, giving one row per CDR3 protein. This sample carries approximately 430,000 distinct CDR3 sequences, more than 20% of them seen once, and the ten largest clones take around 13%. The sequencing input was PBMCs or a T cell subset sorted from them (not recorded which). The source of these receptors is an adult woman who had mild COVID-19 (a few samples of this study predate the infection). Cell type and time point are not known.

The V gene is TRBV20-1, the J gene TRBJ2-7, with TRBD2 matching over 8 bases. The CDR3 totals 17 residues. Germline V gene data show CDR1 as DFQATT and CDR2 as SNEGSKA (reference sequence). V dropped 1 base and J dropped 4; count of bases not matched to a gene: 15. The CDR3 spells CSARGTGMRGVLYEQYF. The CDR3 DNA sequence: TGCAGTGCTAGAGGCACCGGGATGCGGGGGGTACTATACGAGCAGTACTTC.

A few counts support this clonotype. The chain uses TRBV12-3 or TRBV12-4 and TRBJ2-7; 10 nucleotides align to TRBD2. The CDR3 length is 14 residues. V shed 9 bases and J 4 bases; nucleotides not matched to a gene: 9. The CDR3 nucleotides read TGTGCCAGTAGGAGGACTAGCGGTGGATACGAGCAGTACTTC. Translating gives CASRRTSGGYEQYF.

This clonotype has a handful of counts. The chain has TRBV7-6 and TRBJ2-5; D possibly corresponds to TRBD2 (6 bases). Germline V gives CDR1 SGHVS, CDR2 FNYEAQ. The CDR3 consists of 16 residues. V was shortened by 0 bases and J by 1 base, with 12 bases between the two germline ends. Here the CDR3 DNA reads TGTGCCAGCAGCTTAGCCACCGGGGGTTTCCAAGAGACCCAGTACTTC. Translating it yields CASSLATGGFQETQYF.

The rearrangement joins TRBV10-3 to TRBJ2-5; 7 positions match TRBD1. CDR1 ENHRY and CDR2 SYGVKD come from the germline V gene. V trimming: 6 bases; J trimming: 3 bases; junction bases outside the gene matches: 7. CDR3 length: 14 residues. The CDR3, as DNA: TGTGCCATCAGAAGCAACAGGGGTGAAGAGACCCAGTACTTC. Translated: CAIRSNRGEETQYF.

This clonotype came up a few times. V and J are TRBV4-3 and TRBJ2-1, with D unclear. V was shortened by 1 base and J by 0 bases, with 10 bases between the two germline ends. CDR1 is LGHNA and CDR2 is YSLEER in the germline V gene. This CDR3 comprises 16 residues. The CDR3 bases are TGCGCCAGCAGCCAAGCTGCGAGGAGCTCCTACAATGAGCAGTTCTTC. It specifies CASSQAARSSYNEQFF.

The rearrangement joins TRBV9 to TRBJ2-2; possible D gene TRBD2, 6 bases. This CDR3 region has 13 residues. Trimming cost V 0 bases and J 6 bases, with 6 bases left between them. CDR1 is SGDLS, CDR2 YYNGEE, per germline. This CDR3 is CASSVGRAGELFF. In DNA form, the CDR3 reads TGTGCCAGCAGCGTAGGGAGGGCCGGGGAGCTGTTTTTT.

This clonotype has a handful of counts. The chain has TRBV19 and TRBJ1-1, with TRBD1 identical over 8 bases. V gave up 2 bases and J gave up 4 bases; unmatched junction bases: 6. Germline V gene data show CDR1 as LNHDA and CDR2 as SQIVND (reference sequence). The CDR3 is 15 amino acids. The CDR3 is CASSIRGQVGTEAFF. The CDR3, as DNA: TGTGCCAGTAGTATAAGGGGACAGGTTGGCACTGAAGCTTTCTTT.

The chain joins TRBV7-6 to TRBJ1-2; TRBD1 might be the D (5 bases). CDR3 size: 14 residues. V was cut by 5 bases and J by 7 bases, with 17 bases left in between. Germline lookup yields CDR1 SGHVS and CDR2 FNYEAQ. The CDR3 reads CASSPPRGGGGYTF. CDR3 DNA sequence: TGTGCCAGCAGCCCCCCTAGGGGCGGGGGTGGCTACACCTTC.

In this sample, this clonotype turned up many times. The V call is TRBV2, the J call TRBJ1-2; 7 nucleotides line up with TRBD1. Germline trimming cut 6 bases from V and 2 bases from J; bases unmatched to any gene: 12. Germline V gene lookup returns CDR1 SNHLY and CDR2 FYNNEI. The CDR3 spans 16 residues. In DNA, the CDR3 is TGTGCCAGCAGGAAAAGTGGAAGGGACAGAAACTATGGCTACACCTTC. This translates into CASRKSGRDRNYGYTF.

The gene calls are TRBV15 and TRBJ2-3; D is perhaps TRBD1 or TRBD2 (5 bases each). V was cut by 7 bases and J by 7 bases, with 9 bases left in between. This CDR3 is 11 amino acids long. Germline V lookup: CDR1 LNHNV, CDR2 YYDKDF (reference sequence). The DNA for the CDR3 is TGTGCCACCAACGGGGCATATACGCAGTATTTT. Translated: CATNGAYTQYF.

This clonotype has just a few counts. The V and J genes are TRBV5-1 and TRBJ2-5; no clear D. Germline V gene sequence: CDR1 SGHRS, CDR2 YFSETQ. CDR3 length equals 14 residues. V was clipped by 1 base and J by 0 bases, with 7 bases between them. The DNA for the CDR3 is TGCGCCAGCAGCTTGCTAGGGTACCAAGAGACCCAGTACTTC. Residues: CASSLLGYQETQYF.

The chain links TRBV9 to TRBJ2-4, with D tentatively TRBD2 (6 bases). The CDR3 totals 14 residues. Per the germline V gene, CDR1 is SGDLS and CDR2 is YYNGEE. Trimming cost V 0 bases and J 8 bases, with 12 bases left between them. DNA of the CDR3: TGTGCCAGCAGCGTAGATCGCGGGGCGGACATTCAGTACTTC. Translation gives CASSVDRGADIQYF. Combining the CDR3 with reference TRBV9 and TRBJ2-4 gives the whole variable domain DSGVTQTPKHLITATGQRVTLRCSPRSGDLSVYWYQQSLDQGLQFLIQYYNGEERAKGNILERFSAQQFPDLHSELNLSSLELGDSALYFCASSVDRGADIQYFGAGTRLSVL.

This clonotype was counted between two and nine times. V gene TRBV5-1 combines with J gene TRBJ2-7; 9 positions match TRBD1. The CDR3 extends over 15 amino acids. Germline V lookup: CDR1 SGHRS, CDR2 YFSETQ. Trimming at V came to 4 bases and at J to 0 bases, leaving 5 bases not matched to a gene. In DNA form, the CDR3 reads TGCGCCAGCAGCCACCGGGACAGGGTCTCCTACGAGCAGTACTTC. Translated: CASSHRDRVSYEQYF. Full variable domain (remainder filled in from reference TRBV5-1 and TRBJ2-7): KAGVTQTPRYLIKTRGQQVTLSCSPISGHRSVSWYQQTPGQGLQFLFEYFSETQRNKGNFPGRFSGRQFSNSRSEMNVSTLELGDSALYLCASSHRDRVSYEQYFGPGTRLTVT.

This clonotype was detected a few times. The chain recombines TRBV6-5 with TRBJ1-2, with TRBD1 matching 8 bases. V gave up 4 bases and J gave up 5 bases; unmatched junction bases: 6. CDR1 is MNHEY and CDR2 is SVGAGI in the germline V gene. There are 14 residues in the CDR3. CDR3 sequence reads: CASSSGTGPYGYTF. DNA for the CDR3: TGTGCCAGCAGTTCCGGGACAGGCCCATATGGCTACACCTTC.

This clonotype appeared a single time. As DNA, the CDR3 is TGTGCCAGCAGCCCTCCCCTCGGGGACACCCACTCTGGAGAGCAGTTCTTC. It specifies CASSPPLGDTHSGEQFF. This sequence joins TRBV14 and TRBJ2-1; TRBD1 is a possible D gene (6 bases). There are 17 residues in the CDR3. The germline V gene has CDR1 SGHDN and CDR2 FVKESK. V was pared by 4 bases and J by 10 bases, with 26 bases between.

This chain connects TRBV7-3 to TRBJ1-2; 7 bases are a match to TRBD1. The CDR3 totals 13 residues. CDR1 is SGHTA and CDR2 is FQGTGA in the germline V gene. V lost 2 bases and J lost 6; bases outside the gene matches: 3. The CDR3 DNA sequence: TGTGCCAGCAGCTTAGACAGGGAAAATGGCTACACCTTC. Amino acids: CASSLDRENGYTF.

The genes are TRBV7-9 and TRBJ2-1; 12 bases are shared with TRBD1. The ends lost 5 bases at V and 7 bases at J; junction bases unmatched: 9. Germline V CDR1 and CDR2: SEHNR, FQNEAQ (reference sequence). This CDR3 contains 16 residues. The CDR3 region is CASSRLRDRGQNEQFF. The CDR3 DNA follows: TGTGCCAGCAGCCGACTCCGGGACAGGGGGCAGAATGAGCAGTTCTTC.

The DNA for the CDR3 is TGTGCCAGCAGCTCCCCAAGCCCGTCCCAGCCCCAGCATTTT. Translated, it gives CASSSPSPSQPQHF. The chain employs TRBV7-2 and TRBJ1-5; D unclear. Germline values: CDR1 SGHTA, CDR2 FQGNSA. This CDR3 spans 14 amino acids. Trimming cost V 4 bases and J 7 bases, with 14 bases left between them.

The chain joins TRBV20-1 to TRBJ2-2, with D possibly TRBD1 on 5 matching bases. The CDR3 has 12 residues. Trimming pared 3 bases from V and 6 bases from J, leaving 8 bases between. Germline lookup yields CDR1 DFQATT and CDR2 SNEGSKA (reference sequence). CDR3 bases: TGCAGTGCTAGGGCAGGGCCCGGGGAGCTGTTTTTT. It codes for CSARAGPGELFF.

The genes are TRBV27 and TRBJ1-1, with 11 bases that match TRBD1. V shed 4 bases, J shed 2 bases, and the junction held 9 bases outside the gene matches. Germline-derived CDR1 and CDR2 are MNHEY and SMNVEV (reference sequence). This CDR3 region has 17 residues. The CDR3 nucleotides read TGTGCCAGCAGTTGGACAGGGGGCGCGGCATTAAACACTGAAGCTTTCTTT. Translated: CASSWTGGAALNTEAFF.

This clonotype turned up a few times. The chain carries TRBV21-1 and TRBJ2-3; TRBD2, as called in the table, went unchecked against the DNA. TRBV21-1 has pseudogene status. CDR3 length equals 19 residues. CDR3 loop: CASEAPGLADPVLTDTQYF. CDR3 nucleotide sequence: TGTGCCAGCGAAGCCCCGGGACTAGCGGACCCTGTACTCACAGATACGCAGTATTTT.

A few counts support this clonotype. The chain combines TRBV24-1 with TRBJ1-5, with no clear D. CDR1 KGHDR and CDR2 SFDVKD come from the germline V gene. Trimming left V 5 bases short and J 3 bases short, with 13 bases between. The CDR3 extends over 15 amino acids. CDR3 DNA: TGTGCCACCAGTGCCGGGGATTTGTCCAATCAGCCCCAGCATTTT. This sequence encodes CATSAGDLSNQPQHF.

This chain's CDR3 is CASSLVQGPEAFF. The DNA for the CDR3 is TGCGCCAGCAGCTTGGTACAGGGCCCTGAAGCTTTCTTT. The chain has TRBV5-1 and TRBJ1-1; the D gene is possibly TRBD1 (6 bases). In germline, CDR1 is SGHRS, CDR2 YFSETQ. V was trimmed by 0 bases and J by 6 bases, leaving 9 bases between them. The CDR3 consists of 13 residues.

About this clonotype itself: A read error may produce the germline difference seen at one junction end. This chain uses TRBV7-7 with TRBJ2-2, with 7 positions matching TRBD1. Germline V gene sequence: CDR1 SSHAT, CDR2 FNYEAQ (reference sequence). The CDR3 covers 14 residues. The CDR3 region is CASSLGDSAGELFF. The CDR3 coding sequence is TGTGCTAGCAGCTTAGGGGACAGTGCCGGGGAGCTGTTTTTT.

The chain is built from TRBV6-5 and TRBJ2-2; 7 bases align to TRBD1. The V segment lost 3 bases and the J segment 2 bases; nucleotides outside the gene matches: 6. This CDR3 has 16 residues. Per germline, CDR1 MNHEY and CDR2 SVGAGI. This chain's CDR3 is CASSYLGQLNTGELFF. The DNA of the CDR3 is TGTGCCAGCAGTTATTTGGGACAGCTTAACACCGGGGAGCTGTTTTTT.

This chain joins TRBV2 and TRBJ1-5; D is ambiguous. The CDR3 covers 14 residues. Germline V CDR1 and CDR2: SNHLY, FYNNEI. Trimming removed 1 base at V and 4 bases at J, with 8 bases between. CDR3 protein: CASSEGIRNQPQHF. The CDR3, as DNA: TGTGCCAGCAGTGAAGGGATCCGGAATCAGCCCCAGCATTTT.

The chain uses TRBV15 and TRBJ2-6; D perhaps matches TRBD2 (6 bases). Deletions cut 1 base from V and 0 bases from J, with 13 bases between. The CDR3 extends over 18 amino acids. The germline gives CDR1 LNHNV, CDR2 YYDKDF (reference sequence). CDR3 region: CATSRGRGSSSGANVLTF. The CDR3 bases are TGTGCCACCAGCAGAGGGCGGGGCTCGAGCTCTGGGGCCAACGTCCTGACTTTC. The full variable domain, completed using reference TRBV15 and TRBJ2-6, is DAMVIQNPRYQVTQFGKPVTLSCSQTLNHNVMYWYQQKSSQAPKLLFHYYDKDFNNEADTPDNFQSRRPNTSFCFLDIRSPGLGDTAMYLCATSRGRGSSSGANVLTFGAGSRLTVL.

This clonotype was found a few times. The CDR3 spells CATSGGGAGEQETQYF. The CDR3 DNA reads as TGTGCCACCAGCGGGGGGGGCGCAGGGGAGCAAGAGACCCAGTACTTC. The V gene is TRBV15, the J gene TRBJ2-5, with a weak D call TRBD2 (7 bases). V was shortened by 5 bases and J by 2 bases, with 18 bases between the two germline ends. CDR3 length: 16 residues. In germline, CDR1 is LNHNV, CDR2 YYDKDF (reference sequence).

V and J are TRBV12-3 or TRBV12-4 and TRBJ1-1, with a weak D call TRBD1 (6 bases). V was cut by 8 bases and J by 1 base, with 17 bases left in between. The CDR3 runs to 15 residues. The CDR3 region is CASGGGPTRNTEAFF. In DNA form, the CDR3 reads TGTGCCAGCGGCGGGGGGCCAACCAGGAACACTGAAGCTTTCTTT.

V usage is TRBV7-8 and J usage is TRBJ2-1; TRBD1 agrees at 8 bases. Looked up from germline, CDR1 is SGHVS and CDR2 is FQNEAQ. This CDR3 is 15 amino acids long. Trimming removed 5 bases from V and 2 bases from J; junction bases left unmatched: 5. The CDR3 coding sequence is TGTGCCAGCAGCCGTGACAGGGGAGCCTACAATGAGCAGTTCTTC. It yields the protein CASSRDRGAYNEQFF.

The chain carries TRBV5-1 and TRBJ2-5, with D tentatively TRBD2 (5 bases). V gave up 0 bases and J gave up 5 bases, with 11 bases separating them. This CDR3 has 14 residues. CDR1 SGHRS and CDR2 YFSETQ come from the germline V gene. The CDR3 DNA is TGCGCCAGCAGCTTGGGGACTCTGCGGGAGACCCAGTACTTC. Amino acid sequence: CASSLGTLRETQYF.

The chain uses TRBV7-9 and TRBJ2-1; D unresolved. Trimming took 11 bases from V and 7 from J, leaving 21 bases between them. Per germline, CDR1 SEHNR and CDR2 FQNEAQ (reference sequence). This CDR3 is 14 amino acids long. CDR3 amino acids: CAFRFLARQNEQFF. In DNA form, the CDR3 reads TGTGCCTTCCGGTTTTTAGCCCGTCAGAATGAGCAGTTCTTC. The full variable domain, in which reference TRBV7-9 and TRBJ2-1 provide the parts outside the CDR3, is DTGVSQNPRHKITKRGQNVTFRCDPISEHNRLYWYRQTLGQGPEFLTYFQNEAQLEKSRLLSDRFSAERPKGSFSTLEIQRTEQGDSAMYLCAFRFLARQNEQFFGPGTRLTVL.